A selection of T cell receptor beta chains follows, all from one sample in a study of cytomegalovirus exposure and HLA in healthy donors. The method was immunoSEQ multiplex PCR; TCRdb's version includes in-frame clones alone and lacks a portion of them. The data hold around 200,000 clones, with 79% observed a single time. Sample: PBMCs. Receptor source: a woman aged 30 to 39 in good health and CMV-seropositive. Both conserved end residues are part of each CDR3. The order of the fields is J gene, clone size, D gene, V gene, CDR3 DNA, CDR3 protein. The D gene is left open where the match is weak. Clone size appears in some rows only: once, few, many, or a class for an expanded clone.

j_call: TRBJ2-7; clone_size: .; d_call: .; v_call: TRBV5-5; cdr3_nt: TGTGCCAGCAGCTTGCTCCACACCCAAGGAGGCCACGAGCAGTACTTC; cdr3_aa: CASSLLHTQGGHEQYF
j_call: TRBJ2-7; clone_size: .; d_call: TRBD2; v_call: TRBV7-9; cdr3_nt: TGTGCCAGCAGCTCTTCCGGGACTAGTTACGAGCAGTACTTC; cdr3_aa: CASSSSGTSYEQYF
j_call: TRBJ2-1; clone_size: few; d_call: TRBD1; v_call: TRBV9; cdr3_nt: TGTGCCAGCAGCAACAGACAGGGGTTCTACAATGAGCAGTTCTTC; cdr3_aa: CASSNRQGFYNEQFF
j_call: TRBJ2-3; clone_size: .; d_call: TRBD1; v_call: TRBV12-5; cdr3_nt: TGTGCTAGTGGGTGGGACAGTAGCACAGATACGCAGTATTTT; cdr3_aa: CASGWDSSTDTQYF
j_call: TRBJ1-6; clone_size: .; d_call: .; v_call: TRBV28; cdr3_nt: TGTGCCAGCCAAGGAGGGGACCATTCACCCCTCCACTTT; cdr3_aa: CASQGGDHSPLHF
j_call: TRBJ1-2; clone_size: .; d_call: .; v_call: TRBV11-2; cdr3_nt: TGTGCCAGCAGCTTAGATCCGTTTAGCTATGGCTACACCTTC; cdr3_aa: CASSLDPFSYGYTF
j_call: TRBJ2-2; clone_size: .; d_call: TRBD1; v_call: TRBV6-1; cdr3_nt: TGTGCCAGCAATCCGACAGGGTTCAGCACCGGGGAGCTGTTTTTT; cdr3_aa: CASNPTGFSTGELFF
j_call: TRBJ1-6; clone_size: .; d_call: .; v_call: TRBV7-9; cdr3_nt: TGTGCCAGCAGCCCACGACCGGGAGAGGGGAATTCACCCCTCCACTTT; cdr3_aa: CASSPRPGEGNSPLHF
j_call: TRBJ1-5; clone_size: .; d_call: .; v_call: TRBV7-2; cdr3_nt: TGTGCCAGCAGCTCCACCGGAGGGGCCCAAAATCAGCCCCAGCATTTT; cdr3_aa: CASSSTGGAQNQPQHF
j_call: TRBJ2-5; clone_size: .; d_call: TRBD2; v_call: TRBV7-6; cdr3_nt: TGTGCCAGCAGCGGGAGCGGCGGGAGGGCCGGGGAGGAGACCCAGTACTTC; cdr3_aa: CASSGSGGRAGEETQYF
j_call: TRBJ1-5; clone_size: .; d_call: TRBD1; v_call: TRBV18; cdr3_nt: TGTGCCAGCTCAGCAGAGGACAGGCGAAATCAGCCCCAGCATTTT; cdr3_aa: CASSAEDRRNQPQHF
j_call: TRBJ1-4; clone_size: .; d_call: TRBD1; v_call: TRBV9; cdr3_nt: TGTGCCAGCAGCGCGGGCCCGGGACAGAATGAAAAACTGTTTTTT; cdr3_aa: CASSAGPGQNEKLFF
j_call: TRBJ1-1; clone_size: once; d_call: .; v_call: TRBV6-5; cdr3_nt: TGTGCCAGCAGTTTCGAAACGGGGACTGAAGCTTTCTTT; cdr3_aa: CASSFETGTEAFF
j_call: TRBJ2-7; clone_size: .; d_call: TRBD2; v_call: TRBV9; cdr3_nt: TGTGCCAGCAGCGTAGCGGCTAGCGGGAGCTCCTACGAGCAGTACTTC; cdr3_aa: CASSVAASGSSYEQYF
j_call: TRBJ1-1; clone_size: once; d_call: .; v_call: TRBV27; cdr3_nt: TGTGCCAGCAGCTTGACGGGGAACACTGAAGCTTTCTTT; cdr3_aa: CASSLTGNTEAFF
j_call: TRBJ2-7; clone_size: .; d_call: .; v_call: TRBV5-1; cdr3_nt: TGCGCCAGCAGCTTCCAAGACAGAAAAACCTACGAGCAGTACTTC; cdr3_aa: CASSFQDRKTYEQYF
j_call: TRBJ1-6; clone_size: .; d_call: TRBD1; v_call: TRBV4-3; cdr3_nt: TGCGCCAGCAGCCAAGATTGGACAGGCCTGGGGTCACCCCTCCACTTT; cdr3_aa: CASSQDWTGLGSPLHF
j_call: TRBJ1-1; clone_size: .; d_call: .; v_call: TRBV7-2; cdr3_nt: TGTGCCAGCAGCTTCCCCCGGGACACCTCGAACACTGAAGCTTTCTTT; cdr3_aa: CASSFPRDTSNTEAFF
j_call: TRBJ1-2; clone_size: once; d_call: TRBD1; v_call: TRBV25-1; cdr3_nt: TGTGCCAGCAGTGGACAGGGGATCGACTATGGCTACACCTTC; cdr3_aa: CASSGQGIDYGYTF